Here is one T cell receptor (beta chain) with its context. Its target antigen remains unknown. The input lacks base qualities; no much larger clone sits a single base away. On a MiSeq, deep resolution sequencing aimed for a depth between 1 in 1 million and 1 in 200,000 T cells, with each clonotype covered about 9.2x on average. The immunoSEQ hsTCRB Kit was used to generate TCR beta libraries. As for the authors' bioinformatics: The data were analyzed with ImmunoSEQ Analyzer and ImmunoSEQ Data Assistant, and V, D and J gene assignments followed IMGT definitions. Clonality, which ranges from 0 to 1, was calculated by subtracting the normalized Shannon entropy of productive rearrangement frequencies from one. Only overrepresented clonotypes making up at least 0.05% of each patient's repertoire were included in the public clonotype analysis. Roughly 12 age-matched healthy donor repertoires from immuneACCESS were used as controls for clonality. Not all clones reach the TCRdb copy of this immuneACCESS table, which keeps in-frame sequences only. Checked studies attribute under half of the gap to unresolved V genes and leave the rest unexplained. That table furnishes V, J and clone size, whereas the DNA furnished D and trimming. Counted in this sample were about 20,000 clones; 70% to 85% of them appeared once. Approximately 25% of the sample is held by the ten biggest clonotypes.

These data originate in a study of cytotoxic CD8 clonotypes in ibrutinib-treated CLL (dated by TCRdb to the early 2020s). About the study as a whole: The cohort included around 16 treatment-naive and approximately twelve relapsed/refractory patients; under 18 were IGHV unmutated. Response samples were obtained after a median of about 13 months of treatment, with a range of roughly 6 to 40 months. Cryopreserved peripheral blood mononuclear cells were obtained before treatment, at response, and at either sustained remission or disease progression. Longitudinal samples were available for about 30% of the roughly 90 trial participants. Responses were partial in some 24 patients and complete in 2; after median approximately 5.5 years follow-up, roughly 15 stayed in remission and roughly twelve progressed. An average of about 250,000 productive templates and 80,000 to 100,000 productive rearrangements was obtained per sample.

Study-wide findings and limitations: Baseline clonality was found to be higher than that of age-matched healthy donors and was strongly correlated with circulating CD8+ T-cell counts. Clonality increased at ibrutinib response, stayed stable in sustained remission, and fell back toward baseline at progression. Public clonotypes were rare and either shrank or stayed stable during treatment, and the rise in clonality at ibrutinib response reflected expansion of private clonotypes. Sustained-remission and progressing patients did not have matched sampling times, and lymph node repertoires were not examined.

For TCR beta library preparation, roughly 2 micrograms of genomic DNA were extracted from the cryopreserved PBMCs. Longitudinal blood samples from CLL patients on ibrutinib monotherapy underwent high-throughput TCR beta sequencing. The patients took part in an open-label, single-center phase 2 trial of ibrutinib monotherapy. The CDR3 starts with the cysteine, ends with the phenylalanine, and has 13 residues. CDR3 DNA only is kept here, 39 bases in frame from base 1. V is pruned by 8 bases and J by 4 bases, leaving 4 bases of the junction without a gene match. The germline V gene provides CDR1 MNHNS and CDR2 SASEGT.

This clonotype originated in a human donor with chronic lymphocytic leukemia. The V and J genes are TRBV6-1 and TRBJ2-7, and 11 bases in between align with TRBD2. The material was PBMCs, obtained before ibrutinib treatment. The DNA sequence is as follows: TGTGCCAGCGAAAGGACTAGCGGGTACGAGCAGTACTTC. Translation gives CASERTSGYEQYF.